One T cell receptor beta chain is described in this entry. This clone's antigen is unknown. No base-level quality is on record; no much larger clone is a single base apart. Reads for this sample came from an Illumina NovaSeq 6000. TCRalpha and TCRbeta cDNA libraries were built by 5'RACE with constant-segment primers, adding sample barcodes and unique molecular identifiers. RNA was extracted from every sample with Trizol reagent. Amplification of the libraries took two PCR steps, and the second step added a second sample barcode plus Illumina TruSeq adapters. Libraries were sequenced on an Illumina NovaSeq with 2 x 150 bp paired-end reads. In the authors' own workflow: With migec v1.2.7, reads were demultiplexed and then collapsed into UMI-guided consensus sequences. Using mixcr v2.1.11, UMI consensuses were aligned to TRA and TRB V and J templates and then assembled into clonotypes. A clonotype was counted as expanded or contracted only if both edgeR and NoisET called the change significant, with noise models trained on biological replicates. For edgeR calls, the cutoffs were a false discovery rate-adjusted p below 0.01 and a log2 fold-change threshold of 1. PCA with hierarchical clustering of max-normalized trajectories of the 1000 most abundant clonotypes was used as exploratory dynamics analysis. Separately sequenced CD4+ and CD8+ repertoires were used to assign the CD4 or CD8 phenotype of responding clones. TCRdb took the public reads, trimmed them with fastp at Q25, ran MiXCR for clone calling and kept in-frame beta chains. Records with the same CDR3 protein are collapsed into one entry carrying the most frequent genes and DNA. These V and J calls rely on TCRdb rather than the paper's analysis. The sample has hundreds of thousands of distinct CDR3 sequences on record, 20% to 25% of them singletons. The ten most abundant clones make up about 8.4% of the sample.

The data derive from a study of T-cell memory formation after mild COVID-19 (dated by TCRdb to the early 2020s). Regarding the complete study: TCR sequence clusters from the two donors were found to be largely donor specific. In a couple of donors, T-cell clones that expanded and contracted after mild COVID-19 were tracked by sequencing TCRalpha and TCRbeta repertoires over time. Two young, previously healthy adult volunteers, one female and one male, were included in the cohort.

PBMCs were isolated by Ficoll-Paque density gradient centrifugation. Study-level results and caveats: Some responding clones were detected in pre-infection memory, suggesting pre-existing cross-reactive memory T cells joined the SARS-CoV-2 response. The second-wave clones that peaked on day 37 were not confirmed to be SARS-CoV-2 specific. Only a couple of mild cases were covered by the study, and larger cohorts that include severe cases with pre-infection samples were considered necessary. Contracting CD4+ clones were found mainly in CM and EM memory subsets, while CD8+ clones were enriched in EMRA. Balanced CD4/CD8 phenotypes were observed for clones contracting from day 15 to 85, whereas a bias towards CD4+ was observed for a second wave of clones expanding from day 15 to 37.

From the cysteine through the phenylalanine, the CDR3 covers 12 amino acids. The retained sequence is limited to the CDR3, 36 bases, with the frame set at the first base. A distance of 7 bases separates the germline ends of V and J, which lose 3 bases and 8 bases respectively. For CDR1 and CDR2, the germline V gene (reference sequence) lists SEHNR and FQNEAQ. This clonotype was sampled from an adult woman who had mild COVID-19 (a few samples of this study predate the infection). The sample titles of this study are shuffled in the database, so cell type and time point are left out; the donor was told from shared clones. The V and J genes are TRBV7-9 and TRBJ1-4; no D gene call is confident. The specimen was PBMCs or a T cell subset sorted from them (not recorded which). The CDR3 loop reads CASSFLFEKLFF. The nucleotide sequence reads as follows: TGTGCCAGCAGCTTCCTATTCGAAAAACTGTTTTTT.